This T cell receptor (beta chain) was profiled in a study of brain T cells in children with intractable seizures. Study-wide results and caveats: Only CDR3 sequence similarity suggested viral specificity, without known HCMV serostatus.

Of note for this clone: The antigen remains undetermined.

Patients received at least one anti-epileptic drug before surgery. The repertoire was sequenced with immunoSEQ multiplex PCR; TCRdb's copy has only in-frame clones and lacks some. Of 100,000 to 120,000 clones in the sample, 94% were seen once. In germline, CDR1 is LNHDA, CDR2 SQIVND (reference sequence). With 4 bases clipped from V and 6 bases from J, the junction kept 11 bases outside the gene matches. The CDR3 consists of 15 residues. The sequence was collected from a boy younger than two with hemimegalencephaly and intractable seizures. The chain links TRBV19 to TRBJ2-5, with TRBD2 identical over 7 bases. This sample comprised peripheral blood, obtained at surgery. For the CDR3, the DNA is TGTGCCAGTAGTAGGAGCGGGGATTGGCGAAAGACCCAGTACTTC. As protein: CASSRSGDWRKTQYF.